This T cell receptor (beta chain) was identified in a study of T cell responses to AZD1222 COVID-19 vaccine. For this clone: This same CDR3 is encoded by further DNA sequences in the sample.

Measured with immunoSEQ multiplex PCR; TCRdb has only the in-frame clones, and not every one. Of 110,000 to 150,000 clones listed, approximately 90% were seen once; the top ten hold less than 2%. This CDR3 is 13 amino acids long. Between the trimmed V and J ends, which lost 0 bases and 3 bases, there was a span of 6 bases. Germline assignment: CDR1 MNHEY and CDR2 SVGAGI. This receptor was taken from an adult who received the AZD1222 COVID-19 vaccine. The starting material was peripheral blood, obtained 28 days after the second AZD1222 dose. This sequence joins TRBV6-5 and TRBJ2-7; D not certain. The CDR3 nucleotides read TGTGCCAGCAGTTACTCGGGCAGCTACGAGCAGTACTTC. This encodes CASSYSGSYEQYF.